Below are 27 T cell receptor beta chains sequenced from a single sample in a study of a mutant IDH1 vaccine in newly diagnosed glioma. TCRdb keeps only in-frame clones here, not all; method: immunoSEQ multiplex PCR. Of 57,000 or so clones in the sample, approximately 84% were seen once. What these receptors recognize is not known. Time point of the sample: week 11, during vaccination. The vaccine gave 300 ug of a 20-mer mutant IDH1 peptide subcutaneously per dose. The sequencing here drew on PBMCs, taken from a glioma patient whose treatment included an IDH1 peptide vaccine. Receptor source: a man aged 25-45 years with glioma.

The sample holds one count of this clone. The genes are TRBV7-2 and TRBJ2-3; D might be TRBD1 or TRBD2, each matching 5 bases. This CDR3 has 16 amino acids. CDR1 SGHTA and CDR2 FQGNSA come from the germline V gene. The germline V and J ends were trimmed by 4 bases and 0 bases, with 14 bases remaining between them. CDR3 in DNA: TGTGCCAGCAGCTCAGAACTTTGGGGGAGCACAGATACGCAGTATTTT. Translated, it gives CASSSELWGSTDTQYF.

This chain uses TRBV5-1 with TRBJ1-2; perhaps TRBD1 as D (5 bases). V gave up 1 base and J gave up 3 bases, with 10 bases separating them. There are 14 residues in the CDR3. The germline V gene has CDR1 SGHRS and CDR2 YFSETQ. The CDR3 region has the DNA TGCGCCAGCAGCTTGTCAGGGATTTACTATGGCTACACCTTC. This gives the protein CASSLSGIYYGYTF.

The chain uses TRBV7-9 and TRBJ1-5; maybe TRBD1 (5 bases). V lost 4 bases to trimming and J lost 4 bases, with 14 bases between them. CDR1 is SEHNR, CDR2 FQNEAQ, per germline (reference sequence). The CDR3 spans 15 residues. The CDR3: CASSSSGGGNQPQHF. As DNA, the CDR3 is TGTGCCAGCAGCTCCTCGGGGGGTGGGAATCAGCCCCAGCATTTT.

The rearrangement joins TRBV27 to TRBJ1-2; no firm D call. This CDR3 region has 13 residues. V gave up 3 bases and J gave up 8 bases, with 13 bases separating them. CDR1 and CDR2 from the germline V gene are MNHEY and SMNVEV (reference sequence). CDR3 DNA: TGTGCCAGCAGTTTGGGCGGGTTCGGGGGCTACACCTTC. Its protein product is CASSLGGFGGYTF.

The chain has TRBV7-9 and TRBJ2-1; D gene uncertain. The length of the CDR3 is 13 residues. CDR1 is SEHNR and CDR2 is FQNEAQ in the germline V gene (reference sequence). Trimming left V 5 bases short and J 7 bases short, with 12 bases between. The CDR3 DNA reads as TGTGCCAGCAGCCCCCCCTGGGGTAATGAGCAGTTCTTC. It is translated as CASSPPWGNEQFF.

The chain recombines TRBV10-3 with TRBJ1-2; D not resolved. There are 13 residues in the CDR3. Trimming removed 7 bases at V and 2 bases at J, with 11 bases between. CDR1 and CDR2 from the germline V gene are ENHRY and SYGVKD. CDR3 DNA sequence: TGTGCCATCACCCCCGGGCGCAACTATGGCTACACCTTC. Residues: CAITPGRNYGYTF.

Within the sample, this clone is medium-sized. The same CDR3 also results from other DNA sequences found in this sample. This sequence joins TRBV6-1 and TRBJ1-3; D is unclear. Germline lookup yields CDR1 MNHNS and CDR2 SASEGT. The CDR3 is 14 residues long. The V gene lost 3 bases and the J gene lost 1 base, with 7 bases spanning the gap. CDR3 in DNA: TGTGCCAGCAGTGAGGGCCTTTCTGGAAACACCATATATTTT. Residues: CASSEGLSGNTIYF.

The chain recombines TRBV6-1 with TRBJ2-3; TRBD2 matches at 12 bases. CDR1 and CDR2 (germline): MNHNS, SASEGT. The V segment lost 2 bases and the J segment 6 bases; nucleotides outside the gene matches: 9. The length of the CDR3 is 17 residues. CDR3 region: CASSEFLAGGPLDTQYF. In DNA form, the CDR3 reads TGTGCCAGCAGTGAATTTCTAGCGGGGGGGCCCCTCGATACGCAGTATTTT.

J is TRBJ2-3 and V is TRBV10-3, with 10 bases aligning to TRBD2. Germline CDR1 is ENHRY and CDR2 is SYGVKD. V dropped 0 bases and J dropped 6; count of bases not matched to a gene: 12. CDR3 length: 18 residues. The CDR3 is CAISESKGLAGVADTQYF. In DNA form, the CDR3 reads TGTGCCATCAGTGAGTCCAAGGGTCTAGCGGGAGTGGCGGATACGCAGTATTTT.

V is TRBV18 and J is TRBJ2-7; TRBD1 agrees at 9 bases. Losses at the gene ends were 1 base for V and 4 bases for J; bases not matched to a gene: 8. CDR3 length equals 16 residues. Germline V gene lookup returns CDR1 KGHSH and CDR2 LQKENI. In DNA form, the CDR3 reads TGTGCCAGCTCACCACAGTCCGGGACAGGGCTGTACGAGCAGTACTTC. This translates into CASSPQSGTGLYEQYF. The whole variable domain, remainder taken from reference TRBV18 and TRBJ2-7, is NAGVMQNPRHLVRRRGQEARLRCSPMKGHSHVYWYRQLPEEGLKFMVYLQKENIIDESGMPKERFSAEFPKEGPSILRIQQVVRGDSAAYFCASSPQSGTGLYEQYFGPGTRLTVT.

The chain's CDR3 is CASSLVPPVAVNTGELFF. The CDR3, as DNA: TGCGCCAGCAGCTTGGTTCCCCCGGTTGCAGTGAACACCGGGGAGCTGTTTTTT. The genes are TRBV5-1 and TRBJ2-2; D not resolved. The ends were cut back, 0 bases at V and 1 base at J, with 16 bases in the middle. Germline V gene lookup returns CDR1 SGHRS and CDR2 YFSETQ. The CDR3 is made up of 18 amino acids.

The chain recombines TRBV2 with TRBJ1-5, with 7 positions matching TRBD1. The length of the CDR3 is 14 residues. After removal of 1 base from V and 7 bases from J, the junction contained 4 bases not matched to a gene. Germline-derived CDR1 and CDR2 are SNHLY and FYNNEI. As DNA, the CDR3 is TGTGCCAGCAGTGAAGGACAGGGAGAGCAGCCCCAGCATTTT. Translating gives CASSEGQGEQPQHF.

The count of this clone is one. The chain links TRBV5-4 to TRBJ2-3; D is uncertain. Trimming left V 1 base short and J 6 bases short, with 15 bases between. CDR1 is SGHNT and CDR2 is YYREEE in the germline V gene (reference sequence). This CDR3 spans 15 amino acids. The CDR3 DNA is TGTGCCAGCAGCTTGTCCTTGGCCGTCAGCGATACGCAGTATTTT. This codes for CASSLSLAVSDTQYF.

The V and J genes are TRBV28 and TRBJ2-5, with 7 bases lining up with TRBD1. The V gene end was trimmed by 5 bases and the J gene end by 5 bases; junction bases not matched to a gene: 5. Germline CDR1 is MDHEN and CDR2 is SYDVKM. This CDR3 spans 13 amino acids. The CDR3 coding sequence is TGTGCCAGCAGTCTCACAGGGGATGAGACCCAGTACTTC. Protein: CASSLTGDETQYF.

The chain recombines TRBV7-2 with TRBJ1-3; D gene unclear. V was clipped by 7 bases and J by 2 bases, with 15 bases between them. The V gene's germline CDR1 is SGHTA and CDR2 FQGNSA. The CDR3 is 15 residues long. DNA of the CDR3: TGTGCCAGCACCTTCCGGGAGGGAACTGGAAACACCATATATTTT. Residues: CASTFREGTGNTIYF.

On this clone itself: Additional DNA sequences in this sample encode the identical CDR3. The chain couples TRBV27 to TRBJ2-2; TRBD1 might be the D (5 bases). There are 13 residues in the CDR3. Germline V lookup: CDR1 MNHEY, CDR2 SMNVEV (reference sequence). The germline V and J ends were trimmed by 4 bases and 8 bases, with 11 bases remaining between them. The CDR3 DNA reads as TGTGCCAGCAGTTCTTTGAGGACAGGGGAGCTGTTTTTT. Its translation is CASSSLRTGELFF.

CDR3 DNA: TGTGCCAGCAGCCCCAATGTCCCGGGACAGGGTCGGACCGGGGAGCTGTTTTTT. Translated: CASSPNVPGQGRTGELFF. V is TRBV5-4 and J is TRBJ2-2, with TRBD1 identical over 9 bases. Germline trimming cut 4 bases from V and 5 bases from J; bases unmatched to any gene: 15. In germline, CDR1 is SGHNT, CDR2 YYREEE (reference sequence). The CDR3 has 18 amino acids.

This chain links TRBV7-2 with TRBJ2-7, with 7 nucleotides matching TRBD1. This CDR3 comprises 15 residues. The J segment lost 6 bases and the V segment lost 0 bases, leaving 8 bases of the junction unmatched. The germline CDR1 and CDR2 sequences are SGHTA and FQGNSA. CDR3 residues: CASSLALDRVGEQYF. DNA of the CDR3: TGTGCCAGCAGCTTAGCGCTAGACAGGGTAGGCGAGCAGTACTTC.

The chain recombines TRBV5-1 with TRBJ2-3; TRBD1 matches at 7 bases. The germline V gene encodes CDR1 SGHRS and CDR2 YFSETQ. The CDR3 extends over 14 amino acids. V trimming: 4 bases; J trimming: 0 bases; junction bases outside the gene matches: 2. The DNA of the CDR3 is TGCGCCAGCAGCCTGGGACAGAGCACAGATACGCAGTATTTT. It translates to CASSLGQSTDTQYF.

The gene calls are TRBV28 and TRBJ1-5; 7 nucleotides match TRBD1. After removal of 1 base from V and 4 bases from J, the junction contained 13 bases not matched to a gene. The CDR3 spans 18 residues. Per germline, CDR1 MDHEN and CDR2 SYDVKM. CDR3 sequence reads: CASSLLPSGGTVNQPQHF. The CDR3 DNA sequence: TGTGCCAGCAGTTTATTACCGTCCGGGGGGACAGTTAATCAGCCCCAGCATTTT.

This rearrangement joins TRBV2 to TRBJ2-2; TRBD1 agrees at 7 bases. The germline CDR1 and CDR2 sequences are SNHLY and FYNNEI. V gave up 6 bases and J gave up 4 bases; unmatched junction bases: 8. The CDR3 is 15 residues long. DNA of the CDR3: TGTGCCAGCAGAAGCAGGACAGGATCCACCGGGGAGCTGTTTTTT. Amino acid sequence: CASRSRTGSTGELFF. Drawing the rest from reference TRBV2 and TRBJ2-2, the complete variable domain is EPEVTQTPSHQVTQMGQEVILRCVPISNHLYFYWYRQILGQKVEFLVSFYNNEISEKSEIFDDQFSVERPDGSNFTLKIRSTKLEDSAMYFCASRSRTGSTGELFFGEGSRLTVL.

This chain links TRBV7-2 with TRBJ2-3; 11 bases align to TRBD2. Germline-derived CDR1 and CDR2 are SGHTA and FQGNSA. Trimming at V came to 4 bases and at J to 8 bases, leaving 5 bases not matched to a gene. This CDR3 spans 14 amino acids. The CDR3 nucleotides are TGTGCCAGCAGCTATAGCGGGGGGGCGGGTACGCAGTATTTT. This gives the protein CASSYSGGAGTQYF.

The genes are TRBV30 and TRBJ1-3; D call uncertain. The V end lost 2 bases, the J end lost 0 bases, and 11 bases lay between the germline ends. CDR3 length: 15 amino acids. Germline CDR1 and CDR2: GTSNPN and SVGIG (reference sequence). The chain's CDR3 is CAWSKGTHSGNTIYF. The DNA of the CDR3 is TGTGCCTGGAGTAAGGGCACGCACTCTGGAAACACCATATATTTT.

V usage is TRBV28 and J usage is TRBJ2-7, with D possibly being TRBD2 (7 bases). V was cut by 7 bases and J by 5 bases, with 15 bases left in between. Germline loops: CDR1 MDHEN, CDR2 SYDVKM. The CDR3 extends over 13 amino acids. Here the CDR3 reads CASTLGGRNEQYF. CDR3 coding DNA: TGTGCCAGCACCCTGGGGGGGCGGAACGAGCAGTACTTC.

This chain connects TRBV6-1 to TRBJ1-2, with TRBD1 matching over 7 bases. The CDR3 totals 15 residues. Per the germline V gene, CDR1 is MNHNS and CDR2 is SASEGT. The junction had 6 bases not matched to a gene; V was cut back by 3 bases and J by 2 bases. The chain's CDR3 is CASSDLTGPNYGYTF. For the CDR3, the DNA is TGTGCCAGCAGTGATTTGACAGGGCCAAACTATGGCTACACCTTC.

The chain couples TRBV6-1 to TRBJ1-3, with D uncertain. Trimming took off 1 base at V and 0 bases at J, with 19 bases between the two ends. In germline, CDR1 is MNHNS, CDR2 SASEGT. The CDR3 length is 19 residues. The DNA for the CDR3 is TGTGCCAGCAGTGAAGGGTACGCAGGATCCGTAGGCTCTGGAAACACCATATATTTT. It translates to CASSEGYAGSVGSGNTIYF.

The rearrangement joins TRBV19 to TRBJ1-2; D not certain. Germline assignment: CDR1 LNHDA and CDR2 SQIVND (reference sequence). The CDR3 covers 12 residues. Trimming took off 5 bases at V and 2 bases at J, with 6 bases between the two ends. The CDR3 coding sequence is TGTGCCAGTAGTGGCAGGAACTATGGCTACACCTTC. It specifies CASSGRNYGYTF.